This T cell receptor (beta chain) was retrieved from a study of blood T cell repertoires in COVID-19 (dated by TCRdb to the early 2020s). Describing the broader study: Samples from collaborators originated in the United States, Italy and Spain and spanned both the acute and convalescent phases of COVID-19. The prospective study material was composed of cDNA or gDNA derived from T cells, B-cell-depleted T cells, or PBMCs. The dataset comprised deeply sampled blood TCRbeta repertoires from subjects exposed to, actively infected with, or recovered from COVID-19. The repertoires were released in a freely available public database meant as a resource for research on the immune response to SARS-CoV-2. Samples came from the ongoing ImmuneRACE study (first 160 participants) plus 1,254 subjects from 6 global collaborators. A de-identified subject ID, COVID-19 status, age in years and sex were almost always included in the sample metadata. HLA class I and class II types, where available, came from metadata supplied by the sample provider rather than from assay-based typing. On the study overall, not on this receptor specifically: How much clinical and demographic metadata was included differed by source and by participant, and the metadata was provided uncurated.

Whole blood was collected in K2EDTA tubes by collaborating institutions according to the institutions' own protocols. Collaborator samples were shipped for TCRbeta analysis as frozen whole blood, isolated PBMCs, or DNA extracted from either sample type. Looking up the germline V gene yields CDR1 SGDLS and CDR2 YYNGEE. Including cysteine and phenylalanine, the CDR3 has 13 amino acids. Only CDR3 DNA remains: 39 bases, in frame from the first base. For this chain, trimming is 5 bases at the V end and 7 bases at the J end, and the number of junction bases without a gene match is 8. TCRbeta CDR3 regions were amplified from genomic DNA using the immunoSEQ Assay, a bias-controlled multiplex PCR. As for how the authors treated the data: The number of nucleated cells in each sample was estimated by amplification of reference gene primers within the assay. To quantify the absolute abundance of each unique TCRbeta CDR3 rearrangement, sequence reads were collapsed and filtered. Productive Simpson clonality was computed per sample as the square root of Simpson's diversity index over productive rearrangements. TCRdb mirrors the immuneACCESS table, restricted to in-frame sequences. Some clones are absent from its copies; in checked studies, under half trace to an unresolved V gene, and the reason for the others is unknown. The V and J calls and clone size were taken over from that table, and D and trimming were inferred from the DNA. In this sample the table shows approximately 350,000 clones, about 86% of which occur a single time. The ten largest clonotypes hold 2.5% to 3.5% of the sample.

About this clone itself: Its antigen is not yet known. The sample holds no much larger clone one base away, and base qualities are not on file. In the same sample, other DNA sequences code for this CDR3.

This TCR was recovered from a man in his thirties or forties with active or convalescent COVID-19. This chain joins TRBV9 to TRBJ2-7, with 8 bases in between that match TRBD2. The sequencing sample was made of peripheral blood. CDR3 sequence: CASSIGGEGEQYF. The DNA reads TGTGCCAGCAGTATCGGGGGGGAGGGGGAGCAGTACTTC.